Included here is one T cell receptor beta chain sequence, with context. This CDR3 is built from 15 residues. Germline V gene data show CDR1 as MDHEN and CDR2 as SYDVKM. V was shortened by 4 bases and J by 7 bases, with 17 bases between the two germline ends. This sample is drawn from a study of cytomegalovirus exposure and HLA in healthy donors. Use of 60 Vbeta and 13 Jbeta primers characterized the PCR. Measured with immunoSEQ multiplex PCR; TCRdb has only the in-frame clones, and not every one. In the table there are 70,000 to 95,000 clones, around 76% of which are singletons. This sequence originates from a man younger than 45 in good health and CMV-seropositive. This sequence joins TRBV28 and TRBJ1-5; perhaps TRBD1 as D (5 bases). The sample consisted of PBMCs. The CDR3 DNA reads as TGTGCCAGCAGTTCTCCGGGGGAGGGTTACCAGCCCCAGCATTTT. Amino acids: CASSSPGEGYQPQHF.